These 5 T cell receptor beta chains were sequenced from one sample in a study of T cell responses to AZD1222 COVID-19 vaccine listed by TCRdb under 2021. Libraries were constructed by the immunoSEQ multiplex PCR assay. In its TCRdb copy, this immuneACCESS table keeps in-frame sequences only and misses some clones. Where compared with another copy, unresolved V genes explain less than half of these, and the others have no known cause. This sample comprises about 120,000 clones, around 90% of them detected only once. The ten largest clones take up under 4.5% of the sample. In the paper's terms, the time point label means: about 28 days (+/-7) after the second vaccine dose. Interpreted using the paper, the treatment or condition label stands for: meningococcal conjugate vaccine given as trial control. Sequencing used peripheral blood, obtained 28 days after the second dose of the MenACWY control vaccine. These receptor sequences come from an adult who received the MenACWY meningococcal vaccine as a control.

The gene calls are TRBV27 and TRBJ1-4, with 7 bases aligning to TRBD1. Germline CDR1 and CDR2: MNHEY and SMNVEV (reference sequence). Unmatched junction bases numbered 13, after V lost 4 bases and J lost 2 bases. The CDR3 extends over 18 amino acids. The CDR3 protein is CASSSETGISPTNEKLFF. The CDR3 bases are TGTGCCAGCAGTTCGGAGACAGGGATCTCTCCCACTAATGAAAAACTGTTTTTT.

The CDR3 nucleotides are TGTGCCAGCAGTTACTCGGCTGCAGATACGCAGTATTTT. Translation: CASSYSAADTQYF. The chain links TRBV6-6 to TRBJ2-3; no firm D call. Germline V gene lookup returns CDR1 MNHNY and CDR2 SVGAGI (reference sequence). The V gene lost 0 bases and the J gene lost 4 bases, with 5 bases spanning the gap. The CDR3 is 13 amino acids.

J is TRBJ2-5 and V is TRBV6-2 or TRBV6-3; possibly TRBD1 or TRBD2 for D (6 bases each). Germline loops: CDR1 MNHEY, CDR2 SVGEGT. This CDR3 has 16 residues. V was cut by 6 bases and J by 5 bases, with 22 bases left in between. In DNA, the CDR3 is TGTGCCAGCAGCACTCGGGGGACAAGGGGGAGGGAGACCCAGTACTTC. Amino acid sequence: CASSTRGTRGRETQYF.

This sequence joins TRBV5-1 and TRBJ1-3, with D uncertain. V was shortened by 0 bases and J by 0 bases, with 13 bases between the two germline ends. The CDR3 covers 17 residues. The V gene's germline CDR1 is SGHRS and CDR2 YFSETQ. The CDR3 sequence: CASSLEFGRRSGNTIYF. CDR3 sequence (DNA): TGCGCCAGCAGCTTGGAGTTCGGCCGACGCTCTGGAAACACCATATATTTT.

This clone came up once. This chain uses TRBV23-1 with TRBJ2-2; 7 nucleotides agree with TRBD1. TRBV23-1 is treated as an ORF (open reading frame) with a function not yet certain. V dropped 4 bases and J dropped 2; count of bases not matched to a gene: 4. The CDR3 spans 15 residues. This chain's CDR3 is CASSPGTENTGELFF. CDR3 coding DNA: TGCGCCAGCAGTCCGGGGACAGAAAACACCGGGGAGCTGTTTTTT.